This T cell receptor (beta chain) was observed in a study of PD-1 blockade in classical Hodgkin lymphoma. Germline CDR1 SGHTA, CDR2 FQGTGA. J lost 9 bases, V lost 5 bases, and 11 bases had no gene match. The length of the CDR3 is 16 residues. Each patient experienced a relapse that followed autologous stem cell transplantation, and brentuximab vedotin exposure varied. Comment on this clone: Its antigen remains unknown.

Profiling relied on immunoSEQ multiplex PCR, and the TCRdb table lists in-frame clones only, not all of them. Of about 14,000 clones in the sample, 83% were seen once. General study points: Compared with healthy donors, newly diagnosed patients reportedly showed lower baseline TCR diversity.

The sequencing used peripheral blood mononuclear cells (PBMCs), collected at baseline. This clonotype originated in a human donor with classical Hodgkin lymphoma. The rearrangement uses TRBV7-3 and TRBJ2-4; 12 nucleotides agree with TRBD2. The CDR3, as DNA: TGTGCCAGCAGCCCTAGCGGGGGGGCCCATCGGGGCATTCAGTACTTC. Its protein is CASSPSGGAHRGIQYF.